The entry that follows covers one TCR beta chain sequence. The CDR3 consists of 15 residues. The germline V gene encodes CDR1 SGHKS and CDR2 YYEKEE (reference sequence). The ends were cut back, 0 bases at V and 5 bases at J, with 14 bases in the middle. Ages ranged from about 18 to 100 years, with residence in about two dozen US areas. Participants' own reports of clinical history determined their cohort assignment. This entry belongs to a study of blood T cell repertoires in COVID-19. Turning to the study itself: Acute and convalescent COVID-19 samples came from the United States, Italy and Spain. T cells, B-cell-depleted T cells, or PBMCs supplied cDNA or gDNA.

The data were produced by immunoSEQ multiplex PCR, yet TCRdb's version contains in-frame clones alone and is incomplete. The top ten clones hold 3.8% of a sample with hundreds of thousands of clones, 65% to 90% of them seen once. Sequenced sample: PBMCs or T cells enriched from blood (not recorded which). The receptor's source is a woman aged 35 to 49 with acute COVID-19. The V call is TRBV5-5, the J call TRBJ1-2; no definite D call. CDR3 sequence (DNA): TGTGCCAGCAGCTTGGCTTTAATTGACTCGTATGGCTACACCTTC. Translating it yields CASSLALIDSYGYTF.